These 17 T cell receptor beta chains share one sample of origin, sequenced in a study of blood T cell repertoires in COVID-19. Assay: immunoSEQ multiplex PCR; the TCRdb copy retains only in-frame clones and omits some. The table records about 240,000 clones, approximately 86% of them present only once. What was sequenced was peripheral blood. The receptors originated from a woman aged 55-69 years with active or convalescent COVID-19.

This clone appeared once. The V call is TRBV7-9, the J call TRBJ2-1, with 7 positions matching TRBD1. Germline V CDR1 and CDR2: SEHNR, FQNEAQ (reference sequence). Unmatched junction bases numbered 20, after V lost 8 bases and J lost 10 bases. The CDR3 loop spans 16 amino acids. In DNA form, the CDR3 reads TGTGCCAGCCTCCTCAAGGCCGGTACAGGGGATGGGGAGCAGTTCTTC. Amino acids: CASLLKAGTGDGEQFF.

The CDR3 region is CASSSRWGVGYGYTF. The CDR3 DNA follows: TGTGCCAGCAGCTCGAGGTGGGGGGTCGGCTATGGCTACACCTTC. V is TRBV7-2 and J is TRBJ1-2, with D possibly TRBD1 on 5 matching bases. CDR3 size: 15 residues. Germline CDR1 SGHTA, CDR2 FQGNSA. V gave up 4 bases and J gave up 4 bases, with 16 bases separating them.

DNA of the CDR3: TGTGCCAGCAGCCCAGGGGGCAATCAGCCCCAGCATTTT. Amino acids: CASSPGGNQPQHF. The chain couples TRBV28 to TRBJ1-5; D is possibly TRBD1 (6 bases). Germline V gives CDR1 MDHEN, CDR2 SYDVKM. This CDR3 spans 13 amino acids. Trimming shortened V by 6 bases and J by 2 bases, and 8 bases separated the two germline ends.

The CDR3 nucleotides are TGTGCCTGGAGTGTAGATGAGGGAGCCTACGAGCAGTACTTC. Translating it yields CAWSVDEGAYEQYF. The rearrangement uses TRBV30 and TRBJ2-7; maybe TRBD2 (5 bases). Germline V gene data show CDR1 as GTSNPN and CDR2 as SVGIG (reference sequence). V gave up 0 bases and J gave up 2 bases, with 11 bases separating them. The CDR3 has 14 amino acids.

The CDR3 nucleotides read TGTGCTTCCCTAGCGGAGCTTTACAATGAGCAGTTCTTC. This translates into CASLAELYNEQFF. This chain connects TRBV6-5 to TRBJ2-1, with 7 bases aligning to TRBD2. Germline CDR1 is MNHEY and CDR2 is SVGAGI. The CDR3 is made up of 13 amino acids.

This chain links TRBV6-1 with TRBJ2-7; TRBD2 agrees at 9 bases. J gave up 4 bases and V 2 bases, and 6 bases lay outside the gene matches. The CDR3 has 15 residues. Germline loops: CDR1 MNHNS, CDR2 SASEGT. CDR3 coding DNA: TGTGCCAGCAGTGAAATGTCTAGCGGGATGTACGAGCAGTACTTC. Residues: CASSEMSSGMYEQYF.

The chain carries TRBV2 and TRBJ2-5, with 16 bases identical to TRBD2. CDR3 length: 17 amino acids. V lost 6 bases, J lost 3 bases, and 7 bases stayed unmatched. From germline, CDR1 is SNHLY and CDR2 FYNNEI. CDR3 in amino acids: CASRGPGLAGGKETQYF. CDR3 nucleotide sequence: TGTGCCAGCAGGGGACCGGGACTAGCGGGGGGGAAAGAGACCCAGTACTTC.

The chain uses TRBV6-1 and TRBJ2-3, with 7 bases fitting TRBD2. CDR1 and CDR2 (germline): MNHNS, SASEGT. The CDR3 consists of 15 residues. J lost 2 bases, V lost 1 base, and 3 bases had no gene match. CDR3 region: CASSEVGDYTDTQYF. CDR3 coding DNA: TGTGCCAGCAGTGAAGTAGGGGACTACACAGATACGCAGTATTTT.

The sample holds a few counts of this clone. The chain employs TRBV2 and TRBJ1-1, with 7 bases identical to TRBD1. There are 15 residues in the CDR3. V shed 5 bases, J shed 1 base, and the junction held 7 bases outside the gene matches. The V gene's germline CDR1 is SNHLY and CDR2 FYNNEI. CDR3 in amino acids: CASSWGPGGNTEAFF. DNA of the CDR3: TGTGCCAGCAGTTGGGGGCCAGGGGGGAACACTGAAGCTTTCTTT.

Ten or more counts support this clone. V gene TRBV6-6 combines with J gene TRBJ2-7, with a tentative D call TRBD1 (5 bases). Germline CDR1 MNHNY, CDR2 SVGAGI (reference sequence). The CDR3 has 10 residues. Trimming stripped 9 bases from V and 6 bases from J, with 9 bases between. For the CDR3, the DNA is TGTGCCAGTAGGGGATCCGAGCAGTACGTC. Translated: CASRGSEQYV.

The rearrangement links TRBV10-3 to TRBJ2-5, with 9 bases that match TRBD1. Per germline, CDR1 ENHRY and CDR2 SYGVKD. This CDR3 contains 17 residues. J gave up 4 bases and V 2 bases, and 11 bases lay outside the gene matches. In nucleotides, the CDR3 is TGTGCCATCAGTGAGCACAGGGGGCTCGGAACCCTAGAGACCCAGTACTTC. Amino acid sequence: CAISEHRGLGTLETQYF.

This clone is a singleton in its sample. The gene calls are TRBV11-2 and TRBJ2-1, with 8 positions matching TRBD2. The CDR3 has 16 residues. The junction had 7 bases not matched to a gene; V was cut back by 6 bases and J by 0 bases. In germline, CDR1 is SGHAT, CDR2 FQNNGV. In nucleotides, the CDR3 is TGTGCCAGCAGGACCCTAGCGGGCAGCTCCTACAATGAGCAGTTCTTC. Translating gives CASRTLAGSSYNEQFF.

This rearrangement joins TRBV12-3 or TRBV12-4 to TRBJ1-2; D is possibly TRBD1 (5 bases). V shed 3 bases and J shed 8 bases, with 13 bases lying between them. CDR3 length: 13 amino acids. This CDR3 reads CASSFYGGGGYTF. The CDR3 DNA reads as TGTGCCAGCAGTTTTTACGGGGGAGGAGGCTACACCTTC.

V gene TRBV7-2 combines with J gene TRBJ2-3; 10 bases map to TRBD2. CDR3 size: 18 residues. The V gene end was trimmed by 1 base and the J gene end by 3 bases; junction bases not matched to a gene: 10. The germline gives CDR1 SGHTA, CDR2 FQGNSA. The CDR3 region is CASSLVELAGETTDTQYF. The CDR3 nucleotides read TGTGCCAGCAGCTTAGTAGAGCTAGCGGGGGAAACGACAGATACGCAGTATTTT. The full variable domain, with the rest looked up from reference TRBV7-2 and TRBJ2-3, is GAGVSQSPSNKVTEKGKDVELRCDPISGHTALYWYRQSLGQGLEFLIYFQGNSAPDKSGLPSDRFSAERTGGSVSTLTIQRTQQEDSAVYLCASSLVELAGETTDTQYFGPGTRLTVL.

This clone was counted a single time. V and J are TRBV28 and TRBJ1-5, with TRBD1 matching over 7 bases. V gave up 3 bases and J gave up 6 bases; unmatched junction bases: 8. The CDR3 is 15 amino acids. From germline, CDR1 is MDHEN and CDR2 SYDVKM. In DNA, the CDR3 is TGTGCCAGCAGTTTCGTAGGGCAGGGGGTTCAGCCCCAGCATTTT. Its protein product is CASSFVGQGVQPQHF.

This sequence joins TRBV2 and TRBJ2-5, with D hard to call. This CDR3 is 11 amino acids long. The germline V and J ends were trimmed by 4 bases and 6 bases, with 6 bases remaining between them. Germline assignment: CDR1 SNHLY and CDR2 FYNNEI. CDR3 region: CASSGFKTQYF. The CDR3 DNA sequence: TGTGCCAGCAGTGGTTTCAAGACCCAGTACTTC.

A single count supports this clone. The chain uses TRBV6-1 and TRBJ2-1, with 8 positions matching TRBD2. CDR1 is MNHNS, CDR2 SASEGT, per germline. The V gene end was trimmed by 2 bases and the J gene end by 8 bases; junction bases not matched to a gene: 8. CDR3 length: 15 residues. The CDR3 protein is CASSEYGTRVDEQFF. CDR3 nucleotide sequence: TGTGCCAGCAGTGAATACGGGACTAGAGTTGATGAGCAGTTCTTC.